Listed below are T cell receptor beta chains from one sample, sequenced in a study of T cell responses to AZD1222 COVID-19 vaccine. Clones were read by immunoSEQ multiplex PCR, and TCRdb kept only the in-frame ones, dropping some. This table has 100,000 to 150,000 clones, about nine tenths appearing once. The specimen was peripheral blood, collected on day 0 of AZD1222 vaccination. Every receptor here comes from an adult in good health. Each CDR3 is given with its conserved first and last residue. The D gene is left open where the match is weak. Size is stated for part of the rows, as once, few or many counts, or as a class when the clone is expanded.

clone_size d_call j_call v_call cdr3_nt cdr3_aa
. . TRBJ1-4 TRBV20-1 TGCAGTGCTAGTGTTCTTGCGCGGAGGTTAGATAAGGAAAAACTGTTTTTT CSASVLARRLDKEKLFF
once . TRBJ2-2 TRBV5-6 TGTGCCAGCAGCTTAATACAGTTTAACACCGGGGAGCTGTTTTTT CASSLIQFNTGELFF
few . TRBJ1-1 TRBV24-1 TGTGCCACCAGTGATTGGGAGGTAGACATGAACACTGAAGCTTTCTTT CATSDWEVDMNTEAFF
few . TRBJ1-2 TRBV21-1 TGTGCCAGCAGCAAAGCGAAGTCCCTCTATGGCTACACCTTC CASSKAKSLYGYTF
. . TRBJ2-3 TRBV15 TGTGCCACCAGCAGAGAGACCCCTGGGCGGGGCACAGATACGCAGTATTTT CATSRETPGRGTDTQYF
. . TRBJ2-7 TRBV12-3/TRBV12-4 TGTGCCAGCAGTCCCCGGACGGAGCAGTACTTC CASSPRTEQYF
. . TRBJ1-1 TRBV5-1 TGCGCCAGCAGCTTGTATCAGAGTATGAACACTGAAGCTTTCTTT CASSLYQSMNTEAFF
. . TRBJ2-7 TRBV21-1 TGTGCCAGCAGCAAACCCGTCGGACACACCACCTACGAGCAGTACTTC CASSKPVGHTTYEQYF
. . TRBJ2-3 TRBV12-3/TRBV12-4 TGTGCCAGCGCCCCCCTGAGGGGGGATACGCAGTATTTT CASAPLRGDTQYF
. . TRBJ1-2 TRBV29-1 TGCAGCGTTGAAGGAGGCTATGGCTACACCTTC CSVEGGYGYTF
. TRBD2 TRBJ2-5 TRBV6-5 TGTGCCAGCAACCCTCTAGCGGGGAGGCCAGAGACCCAGTACTTC CASNPLAGRPETQYF
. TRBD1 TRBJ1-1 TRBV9 TGTGCCAGCAGCGTAGCCCCGACAGGGAGGGCTGAAGCTTTCTTT CASSVAPTGRAEAFF
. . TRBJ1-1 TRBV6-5 TGTGCCAGCGCCCTGGGGAGGTCGAGGGGCACTGAAGCTTTCTTT CASALGRSRGTEAFF
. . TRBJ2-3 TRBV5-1 TGCGCCAGCAGCAGAGATACAGATACGCAGTATTTT CASSRDTDTQYF
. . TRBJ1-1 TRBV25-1 TGTGCCAGCAGCCCCGGGACAATGAACACTGAAGCTTTCTTT CASSPGTMNTEAFF
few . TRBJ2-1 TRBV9 TGTGCCAGCAGTAGTGTGTGGCAGAGCTCCTACAATGAGCAGTTCTTC CASSSVWQSSYNEQFF
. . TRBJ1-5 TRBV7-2 TGTGCCAGCAGCTTACGGAGGGGGGGCGATCAGCCCCAGCATTTT CASSLRRGGDQPQHF
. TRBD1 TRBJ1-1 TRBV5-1 TGCGCCAGCAGCTTGGGATGGCAGGGGGCTTGGACTGAAGCTTTCTTT CASSLGWQGAWTEAFF
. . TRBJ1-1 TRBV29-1 TGCAGCGTTGGAGGCAGGTCGGTGACTGAAGCTTTCTTT CSVGGRSVTEAFF
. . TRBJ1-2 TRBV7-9 TGTGCCAGCAGCTTAGGTACGGTGAACTATGGCTACACCTTC CASSLGTVNYGYTF
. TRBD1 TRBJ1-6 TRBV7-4 TGTGCCAGCAGCCCCTGGTACAGGGGTAGCTCCTATAATTCACCCCTCCACTTT CASSPWYRGSSYNSPLHF
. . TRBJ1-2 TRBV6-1 TGTGCCAGCAGTGAAGACGGGAGGTATGGCTACACCTTC CASSEDGRYGYTF
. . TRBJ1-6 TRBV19 TGTGCCAGTAGTGGCGGGAATTCACCCCTCCACTTT CASSGGNSPLHF
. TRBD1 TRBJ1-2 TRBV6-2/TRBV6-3 TGTGCCAGCAGTTACTCGGGACAGCCTAGAGGCTATGGCTACACCTTC CASSYSGQPRGYGYTF
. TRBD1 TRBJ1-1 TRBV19 TGTGCCAGTAGTGTGGGACAGGGACTCACTGAAGCTTTCTTT CASSVGQGLTEAFF
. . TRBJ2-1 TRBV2 TGTGCCAGCAGTGAGCTCCCCCCGGGCGGCGTCAGCTCCTACAATGAGCAGTTCTTC CASSELPPGGVSSYNEQFF
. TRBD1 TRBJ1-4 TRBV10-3 TGTGCCATCAGGCCGGGAGGGGGCATGAATGAAAAACTGTTTTTT CAIRPGGGMNEKLFF
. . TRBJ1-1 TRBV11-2 TGTGCCAGCAGCTCGACAGCGGGGAACACTGAAGCTTTCTTT CASSSTAGNTEAFF
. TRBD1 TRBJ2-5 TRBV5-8 TGTGCCAGCAGCCACACAGGGGGCCAAGAGACCCAGTACTTC CASSHTGGQETQYF